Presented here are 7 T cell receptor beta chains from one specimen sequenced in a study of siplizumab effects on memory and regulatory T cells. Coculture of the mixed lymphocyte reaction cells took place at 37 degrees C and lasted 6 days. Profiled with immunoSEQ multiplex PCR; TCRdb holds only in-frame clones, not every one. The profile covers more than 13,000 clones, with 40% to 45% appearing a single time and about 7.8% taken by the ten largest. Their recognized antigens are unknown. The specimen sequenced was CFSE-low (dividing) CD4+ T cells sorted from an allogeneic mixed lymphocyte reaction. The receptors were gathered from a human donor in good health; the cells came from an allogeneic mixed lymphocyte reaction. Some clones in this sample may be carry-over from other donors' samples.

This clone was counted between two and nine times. As DNA, the CDR3 is TGTGCCAGCAAAAAGGACAGGGTGGCAGATACGCAGTATTTT. Its translation is CASKKDRVADTQYF. The chain recombines TRBV2 with TRBJ2-3; 8 nucleotides agree with TRBD1. J lost 4 bases, V lost 7 bases, and 7 bases had no gene match. In germline, CDR1 is SNHLY, CDR2 FYNNEI. The CDR3 has 14 amino acids.

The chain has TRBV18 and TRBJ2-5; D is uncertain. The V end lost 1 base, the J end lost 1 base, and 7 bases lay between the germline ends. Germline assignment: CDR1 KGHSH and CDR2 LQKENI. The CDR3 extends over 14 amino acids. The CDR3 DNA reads TGTGCCAGCTCACCACAGGCATTCCAAGAGACCCAGTACTTC. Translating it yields CASSPQAFQETQYF.

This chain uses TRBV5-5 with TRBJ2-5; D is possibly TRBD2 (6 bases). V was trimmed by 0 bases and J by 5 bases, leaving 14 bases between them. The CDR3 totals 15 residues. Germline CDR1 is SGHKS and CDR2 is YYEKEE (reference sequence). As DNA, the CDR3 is TGTGCCAGCAGCTTGGGGTTAGCGGAGACGGAGACCCAGTACTTC. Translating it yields CASSLGLAETETQYF.

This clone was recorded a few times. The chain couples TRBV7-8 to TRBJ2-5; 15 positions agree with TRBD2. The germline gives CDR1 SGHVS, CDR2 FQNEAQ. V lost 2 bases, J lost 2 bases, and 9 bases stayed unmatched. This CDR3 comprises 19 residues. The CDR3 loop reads CASSLLQGLAGGLQETQYF. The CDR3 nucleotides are TGTGCCAGCAGCTTATTGCAGGGACTAGCGGGAGGTCTACAAGAGACCCAGTACTTC. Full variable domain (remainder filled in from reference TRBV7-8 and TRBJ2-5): GAGVSQSPRYKVAKRGQDVALRCDPISGHVSLFWYQQALGQGPEFLTYFQNEAQLDKSGLPSDRFFAERPEGSVSTLKIQRTQQEDSAVYLCASSLLQGLAGGLQETQYFGPGTRLLVL.

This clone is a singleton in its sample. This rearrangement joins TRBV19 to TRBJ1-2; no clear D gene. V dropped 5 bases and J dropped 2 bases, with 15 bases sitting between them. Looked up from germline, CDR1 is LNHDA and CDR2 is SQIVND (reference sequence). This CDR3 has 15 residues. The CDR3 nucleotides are TGTGCCAGTAGTGAAGGATCAATTCGAAACTATGGCTACACCTTC. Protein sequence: CASSEGSIRNYGYTF.

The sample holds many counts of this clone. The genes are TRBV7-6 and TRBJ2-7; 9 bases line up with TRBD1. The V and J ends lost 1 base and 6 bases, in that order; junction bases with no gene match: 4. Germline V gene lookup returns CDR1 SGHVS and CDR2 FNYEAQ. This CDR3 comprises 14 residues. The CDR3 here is CASSLGTGVGEQYF. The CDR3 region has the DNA TGTGCCAGCAGCTTAGGGACAGGGGTGGGCGAGCAGTACTTC. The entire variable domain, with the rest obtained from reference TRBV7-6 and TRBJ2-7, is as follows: GAGVSQSPRYKVTKRGQDVALRCDPISGHVSLYWYRQALGQGPEFLTYFNYEAQQDKSGLPNDRFSAERPEGSISTLTIQRTEQRDSAMYRCASSLGTGVGEQYFGPGTRLTVT.

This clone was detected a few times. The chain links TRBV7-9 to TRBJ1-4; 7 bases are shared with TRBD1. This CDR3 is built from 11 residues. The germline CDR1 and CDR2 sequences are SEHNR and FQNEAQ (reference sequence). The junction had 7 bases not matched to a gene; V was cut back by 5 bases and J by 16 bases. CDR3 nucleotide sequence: TGTGCCAGCAGCCGGGGACAGCAGAGGTTTTTT. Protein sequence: CASSRGQQRFF.